These 10 T cell receptor beta chains came from one sample sequenced in a study of T cell responses to AZD1222 COVID-19 vaccine. Generated by immunoSEQ multiplex PCR, the TCRdb table keeps only in-frame clones and is missing some. The data contain some 92,000 clones, approximately 89% of them singletons. The source was peripheral blood, collected on day 0 of MenACWY control vaccination. The receptors were sampled from an adult in good health.

This clone was found a few times. The chain uses TRBV7-9 and TRBJ2-3; 14 bases fit TRBD2. CDR3 length: 18 residues. J lost 0 bases, V lost 4 bases, and 6 bases had no gene match. In germline, CDR1 is SEHNR, CDR2 FQNEAQ (reference sequence). The CDR3 is CASSSGTSGGFSTDTQYF. Written as DNA, the CDR3 is TGTGCCAGCAGCTCCGGGACTAGCGGGGGCTTTAGCACAGATACGCAGTATTTT.

The V gene is TRBV5-4, the J gene TRBJ2-3; tentatively, D is TRBD1 or TRBD2 (6 bases each). Trimming took off 0 bases at V and 1 base at J, with 15 bases between the two ends. This CDR3 region has 17 residues. CDR1 SGHNT and CDR2 YYREEE come from the germline V gene (reference sequence). CDR3 region: CASSLGSGGLGTDTQYF. The CDR3 DNA follows: TGTGCCAGCAGCTTGGGTTCTGGGGGGCTTGGCACAGATACGCAGTATTTT.

The chain's CDR3 is CASTGTGNTGELFF. As DNA, the CDR3 is TGTGCCAGCACCGGGACAGGGAACACCGGGGAGCTGTTTTTT. This rearrangement joins TRBV19 to TRBJ2-2; 8 bases agree with TRBD1. CDR1 LNHDA and CDR2 SQIVND come from the germline V gene (reference sequence). V lost 9 bases and J lost 1; bases outside the gene matches: 4. The CDR3 has 14 residues.

The V and J genes are TRBV7-2 and TRBJ2-7; 7 bases match TRBD1. The CDR3 length is 14 residues. Trimming cost V 5 bases and J 2 bases; bases outside gene matches: 6. Germline lookup yields CDR1 SGHTA and CDR2 FQGNSA. The CDR3 reads CASSPRDRAYEQYF. The CDR3 coding sequence is TGTGCCAGCAGCCCCAGAGACAGGGCCTACGAGCAGTACTTC.

The chain is built from TRBV15 and TRBJ1-2; 9 bases map to TRBD1. CDR3 size: 18 residues. Losses at the gene ends were 1 base for V and 0 bases for J; bases not matched to a gene: 9. Germline CDR1 reads LNHNV; CDR2 reads YYDKDF (reference sequence). The CDR3 is CATSRGYPGQGANYGYTF. The DNA for the CDR3 is TGTGCCACCAGCAGAGGCTACCCGGGACAGGGTGCTAACTATGGCTACACCTTC.

In DNA, the CDR3 is TGTGCCAGCAGCCCGCGACAGGGAAAGGGTGAAAAACTGTTTTTT. This gives the protein CASSPRQGKGEKLFF. This chain joins TRBV4-2 and TRBJ1-4; 7 bases are shared with TRBD1. Losses at the gene ends were 4 bases for V and 7 bases for J; bases not matched to a gene: 9. This CDR3 has 15 residues. Germline CDR1 is LGHNA and CDR2 is YNFKEQ.

The chain has TRBV6-1 and TRBJ1-3, with 8 bases identical to TRBD1. The germline CDR1 and CDR2 sequences are MNHNS and SASEGT. The CDR3 is 17 amino acids. The trim removed 3 bases at V and 0 bases at J, leaving 7 bases unmatched. CDR3 nucleotides: TGTGCCAGCAGTGACAGGACAGGGTCCTTCTCTGGAAACACCATATATTTT. This gives the protein CASSDRTGSFSGNTIYF.

This clone has only a few counts. The CDR3 sequence: CASSFGGTYGYTF. Here the CDR3 DNA reads TGTGCCAGCAGCTTCGGGGGAACCTATGGCTACACCTTC. V and J are TRBV13 and TRBJ1-2; TRBD1 might be the D (5 bases). With 3 bases removed from V and 4 bases from J, the gap between germline ends came to 9 bases. Germline V gene data show CDR1 as PRHDT and CDR2 as FYEKMQ (reference sequence). This CDR3 spans 13 amino acids.

This sequence joins TRBV11-1 and TRBJ2-7, with 9 positions matching TRBD2. Germline V gene lookup returns CDR1 SGHAT and CDR2 FQDESV (reference sequence). There are 14 residues in the CDR3. V was pared by 1 base and J by 7 bases, with 5 bases of the junction left unmatched. In DNA, the CDR3 is TGTGCCAGCAGCTTAGAGCGGGGGGAAGGGGAGCAGTACTTC. Protein sequence: CASSLERGEGEQYF.

This rearrangement joins TRBV5-6 to TRBJ1-5, with 7 positions matching TRBD1. The germline CDR1 and CDR2 sequences are SGHDT and YYEEEE. V lost 2 bases to trimming and J lost 7 bases; unmatched junction nucleotides: 3. The CDR3 is made up of 13 amino acids. The CDR3 protein is CASSFHRGQPQHF. The CDR3 nucleotides read TGTGCCAGCAGCTTTCACAGGGGCCAGCCCCAGCATTTT.